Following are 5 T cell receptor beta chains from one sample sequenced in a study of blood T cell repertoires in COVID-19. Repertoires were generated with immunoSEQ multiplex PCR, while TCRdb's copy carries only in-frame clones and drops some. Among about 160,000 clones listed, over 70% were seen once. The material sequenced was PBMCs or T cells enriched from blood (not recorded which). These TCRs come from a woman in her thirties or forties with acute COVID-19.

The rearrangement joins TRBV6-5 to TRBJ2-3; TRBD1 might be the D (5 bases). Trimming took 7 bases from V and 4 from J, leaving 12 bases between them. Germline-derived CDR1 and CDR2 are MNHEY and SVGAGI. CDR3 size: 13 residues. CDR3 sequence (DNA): TGTGCCAGCACGGGCAGGGTGTCAGATACGCAGTATTTT. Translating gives CASTGRVSDTQYF.

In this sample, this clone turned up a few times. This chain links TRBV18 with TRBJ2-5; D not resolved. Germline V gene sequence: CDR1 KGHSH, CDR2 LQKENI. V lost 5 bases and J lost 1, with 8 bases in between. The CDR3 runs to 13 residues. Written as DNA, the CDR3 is TGTGCCAGCTCAGGCAACACCCAAGAGACCCAGTACTTC. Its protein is CASSGNTQETQYF.

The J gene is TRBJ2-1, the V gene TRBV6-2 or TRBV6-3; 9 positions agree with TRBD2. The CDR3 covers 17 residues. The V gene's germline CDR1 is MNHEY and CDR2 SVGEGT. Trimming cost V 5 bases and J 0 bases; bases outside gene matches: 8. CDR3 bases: TGTGCCAGCAGTCCCATGACTAGCGGAAGCTCCTACAATGAGCAGTTCTTC. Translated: CASSPMTSGSSYNEQFF.

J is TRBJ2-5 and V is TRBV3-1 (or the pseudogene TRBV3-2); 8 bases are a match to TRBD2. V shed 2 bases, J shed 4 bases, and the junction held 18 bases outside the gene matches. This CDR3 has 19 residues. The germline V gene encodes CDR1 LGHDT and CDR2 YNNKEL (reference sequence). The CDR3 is CASSQKGTSGPMGRETQYF. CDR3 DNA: TGTGCCAGCAGCCAAAAGGGAACTAGCGGACCAATGGGGAGAGAGACCCAGTACTTC.

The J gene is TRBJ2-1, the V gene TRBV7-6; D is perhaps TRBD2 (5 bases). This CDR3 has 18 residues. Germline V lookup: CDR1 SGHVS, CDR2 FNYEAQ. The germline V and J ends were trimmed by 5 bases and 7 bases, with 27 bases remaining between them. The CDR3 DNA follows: TGTGCCAGCAGCCAAAGCCGGGGTATTGGTGGGTTCAATAATGAGCAGTTCTTC. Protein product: CASSQSRGIGGFNNEQFF.